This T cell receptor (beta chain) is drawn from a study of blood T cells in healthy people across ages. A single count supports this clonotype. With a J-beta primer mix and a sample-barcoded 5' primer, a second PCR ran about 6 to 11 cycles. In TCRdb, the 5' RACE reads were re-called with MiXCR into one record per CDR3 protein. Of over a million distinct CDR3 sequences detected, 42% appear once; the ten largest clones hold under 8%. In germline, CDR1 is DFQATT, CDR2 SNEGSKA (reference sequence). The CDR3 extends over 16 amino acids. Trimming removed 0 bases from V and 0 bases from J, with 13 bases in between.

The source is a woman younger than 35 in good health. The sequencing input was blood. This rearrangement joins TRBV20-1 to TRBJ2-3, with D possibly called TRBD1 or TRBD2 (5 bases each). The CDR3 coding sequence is TGCAGTGCTAGAGATCGAGGGGCGACTAGCACAGATACGCAGTATTTT. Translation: CSARDRGATSTDTQYF.